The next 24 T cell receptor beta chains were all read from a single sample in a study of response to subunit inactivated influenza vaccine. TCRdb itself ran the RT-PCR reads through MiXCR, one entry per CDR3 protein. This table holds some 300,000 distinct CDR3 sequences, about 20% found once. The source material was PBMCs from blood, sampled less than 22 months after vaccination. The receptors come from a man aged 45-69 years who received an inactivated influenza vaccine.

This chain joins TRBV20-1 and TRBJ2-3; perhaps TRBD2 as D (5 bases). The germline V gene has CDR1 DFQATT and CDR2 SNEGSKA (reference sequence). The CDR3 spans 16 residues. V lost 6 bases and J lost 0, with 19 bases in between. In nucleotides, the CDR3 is TGCAGTGCCAGACCCTTGAGGCGGGTTAGCACAGATACGCAGTATTTT. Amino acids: CSARPLRRVSTDTQYF.

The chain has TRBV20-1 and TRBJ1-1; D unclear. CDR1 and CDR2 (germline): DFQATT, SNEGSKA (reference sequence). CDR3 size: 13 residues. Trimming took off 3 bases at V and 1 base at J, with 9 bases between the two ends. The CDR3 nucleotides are TGCAGTGCTAGCTCGGTGGCGAACACTGAAGCTTTCTTT. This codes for CSASSVANTEAFF.

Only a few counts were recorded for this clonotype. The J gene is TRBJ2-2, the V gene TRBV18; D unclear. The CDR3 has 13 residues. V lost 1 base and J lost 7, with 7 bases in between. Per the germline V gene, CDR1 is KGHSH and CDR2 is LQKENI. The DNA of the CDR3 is TGTGCCAGCTCACCACAGGCGGTCGGGGAGCTGTTTTTT. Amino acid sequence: CASSPQAVGELFF.

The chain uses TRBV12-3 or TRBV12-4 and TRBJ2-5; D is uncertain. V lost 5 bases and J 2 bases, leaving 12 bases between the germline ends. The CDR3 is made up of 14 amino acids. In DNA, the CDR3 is TGTGCCAGCAGTCGGACCCCTAAACAAGAGACCCAGTACTTC. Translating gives CASSRTPKQETQYF.

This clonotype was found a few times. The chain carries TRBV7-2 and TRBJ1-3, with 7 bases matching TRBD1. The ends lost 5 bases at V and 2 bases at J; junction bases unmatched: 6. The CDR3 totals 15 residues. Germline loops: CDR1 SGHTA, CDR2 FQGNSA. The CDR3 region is CASSRQGSPGNTIYF. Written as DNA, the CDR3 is TGTGCCAGCAGCCGACAGGGATCACCTGGAAACACCATATATTTT.

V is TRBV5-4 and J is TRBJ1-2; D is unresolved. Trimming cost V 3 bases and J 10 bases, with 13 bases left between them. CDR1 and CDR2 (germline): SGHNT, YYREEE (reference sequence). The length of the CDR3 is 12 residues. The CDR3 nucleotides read TGTGCCAGCAGCTCGGACCTACCCTACTACACCTTC. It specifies CASSSDLPYYTF.

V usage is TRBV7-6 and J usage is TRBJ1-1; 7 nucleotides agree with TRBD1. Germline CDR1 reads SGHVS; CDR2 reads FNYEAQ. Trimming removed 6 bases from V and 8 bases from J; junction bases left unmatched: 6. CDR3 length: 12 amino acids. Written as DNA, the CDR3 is TGTGCCAGCAGTCCAGGGGGAGAAGAAGCTTTCTTT. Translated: CASSPGGEEAFF.

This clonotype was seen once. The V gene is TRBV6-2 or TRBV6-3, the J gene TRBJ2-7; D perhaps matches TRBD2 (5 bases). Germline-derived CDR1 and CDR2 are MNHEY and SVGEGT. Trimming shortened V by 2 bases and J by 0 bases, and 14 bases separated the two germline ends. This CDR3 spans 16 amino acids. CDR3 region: CASSYPRAINSYEQYF. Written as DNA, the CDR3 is TGTGCCAGCAGTTACCCGAGGGCCATCAACTCCTACGAGCAGTACTTC.

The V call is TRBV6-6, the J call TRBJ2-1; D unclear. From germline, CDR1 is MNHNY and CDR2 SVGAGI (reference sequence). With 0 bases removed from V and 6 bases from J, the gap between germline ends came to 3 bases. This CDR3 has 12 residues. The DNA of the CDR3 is TGTGCCAGCAGTTACTCGACCAATGAGCAGTTCTTC. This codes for CASSYSTNEQFF.

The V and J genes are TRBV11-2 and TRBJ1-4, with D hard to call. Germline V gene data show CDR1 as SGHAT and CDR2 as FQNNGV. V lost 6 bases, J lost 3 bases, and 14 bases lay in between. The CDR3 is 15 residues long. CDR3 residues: CASSFYDLPNEKLFF. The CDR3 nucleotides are TGTGCCAGCAGTTTTTATGATTTGCCTAATGAAAAACTGTTTTTT.

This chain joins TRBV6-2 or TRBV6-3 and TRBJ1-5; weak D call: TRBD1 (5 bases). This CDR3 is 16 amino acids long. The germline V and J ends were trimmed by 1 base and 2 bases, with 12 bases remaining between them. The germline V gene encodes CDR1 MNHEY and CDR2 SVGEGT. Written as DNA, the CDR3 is TGTGCCAGCAGTTACTGGGCAACAGGTGGCAATCAGCCCCAGCATTTT. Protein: CASSYWATGGNQPQHF.

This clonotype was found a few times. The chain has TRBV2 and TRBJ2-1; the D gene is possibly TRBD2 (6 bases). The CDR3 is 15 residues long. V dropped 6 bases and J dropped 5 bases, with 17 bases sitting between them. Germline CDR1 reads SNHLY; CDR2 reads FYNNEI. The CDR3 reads CASSREKLRHNEQFF. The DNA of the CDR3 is TGTGCCAGCAGCCGGGAGAAGCTGAGGCACAATGAGCAGTTCTTC.

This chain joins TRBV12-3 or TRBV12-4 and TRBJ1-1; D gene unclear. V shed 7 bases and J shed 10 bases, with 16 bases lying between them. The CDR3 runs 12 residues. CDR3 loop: CASNDHTNAAFF. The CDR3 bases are TGTGCCAGCAACGACCATACCAATGCAGCTTTCTTT.

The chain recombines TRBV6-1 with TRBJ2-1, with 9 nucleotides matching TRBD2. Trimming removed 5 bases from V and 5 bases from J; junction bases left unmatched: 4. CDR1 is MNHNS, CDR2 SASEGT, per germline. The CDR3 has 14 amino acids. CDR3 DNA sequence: TGTGCCAGCAGTCGGCGGGGGGGAGACAATGAGCAGTTCTTC. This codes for CASSRRGGDNEQFF.

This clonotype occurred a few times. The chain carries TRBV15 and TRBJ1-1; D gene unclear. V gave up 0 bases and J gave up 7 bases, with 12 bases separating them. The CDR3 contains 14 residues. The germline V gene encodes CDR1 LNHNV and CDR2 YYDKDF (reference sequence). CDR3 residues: CATSRDRTDGEAFF. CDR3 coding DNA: TGTGCCACCAGCAGAGATAGGACGGACGGTGAAGCTTTCTTT.

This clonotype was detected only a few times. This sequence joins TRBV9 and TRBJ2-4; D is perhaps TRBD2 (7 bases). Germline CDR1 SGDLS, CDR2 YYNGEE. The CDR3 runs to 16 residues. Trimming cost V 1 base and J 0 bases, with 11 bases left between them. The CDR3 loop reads CASSVTGGQAKNIQYF. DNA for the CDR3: TGTGCCAGCAGCGTAACCGGGGGGCAAGCCAAAAACATTCAGTACTTC.

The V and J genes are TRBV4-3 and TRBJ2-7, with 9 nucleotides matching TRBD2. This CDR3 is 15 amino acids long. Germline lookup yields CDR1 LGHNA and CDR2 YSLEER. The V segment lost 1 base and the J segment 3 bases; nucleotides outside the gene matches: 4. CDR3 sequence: CASSQGREGLYEQYF. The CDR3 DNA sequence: TGCGCCAGCAGCCAAGGGCGGGAGGGCCTCTACGAGCAGTACTTC.

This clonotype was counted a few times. CDR3 residues: CAISEARDYGYTF. CDR3 nucleotide sequence: TGTGCCATCAGTGAAGCCCGGGACTATGGCTACACCTTC. The rearrangement joins TRBV10-3 to TRBJ1-2; no firm D call. V lost 3 bases and J 3 bases, leaving 8 bases between the germline ends. Looked up from germline, CDR1 is ENHRY and CDR2 is SYGVKD. This CDR3 is built from 13 residues.

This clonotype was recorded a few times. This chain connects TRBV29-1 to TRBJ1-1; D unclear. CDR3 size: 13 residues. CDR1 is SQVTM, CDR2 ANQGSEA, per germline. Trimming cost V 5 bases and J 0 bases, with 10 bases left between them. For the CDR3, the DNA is TGCAGCGTTAGCGTGGAGGTGAACACTGAAGCTTTCTTT. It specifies CSVSVEVNTEAFF.

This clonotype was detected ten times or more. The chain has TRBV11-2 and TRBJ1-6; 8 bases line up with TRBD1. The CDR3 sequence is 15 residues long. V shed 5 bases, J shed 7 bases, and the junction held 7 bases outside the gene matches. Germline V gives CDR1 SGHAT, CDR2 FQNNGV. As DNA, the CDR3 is TGTGCCAGCAGCGGACTCAGGGGGCGGAATTCACCCCTCCACTTT. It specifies CASSGLRGRNSPLHF. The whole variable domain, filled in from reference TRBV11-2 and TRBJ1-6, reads EAGVAQSPRYKIIEKRQSVAFWCNPISGHATLYWYQQILGQGPKLLIQFQNNGVVDDSQLPKDRFSAERLKGVDSTLKIQPAKLEDSAVYLCASSGLRGRNSPLHFGNGTRLTVT.

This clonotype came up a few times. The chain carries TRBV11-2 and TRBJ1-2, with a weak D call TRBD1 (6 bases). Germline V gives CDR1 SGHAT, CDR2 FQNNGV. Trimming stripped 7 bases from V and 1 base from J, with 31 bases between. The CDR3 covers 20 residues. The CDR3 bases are TGTGCCAGCATCATCACCGACCTGACAGGACGCCACCCTTTTAACTATGGCTACACCTTC. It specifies CASIITDLTGRHPFNYGYTF.

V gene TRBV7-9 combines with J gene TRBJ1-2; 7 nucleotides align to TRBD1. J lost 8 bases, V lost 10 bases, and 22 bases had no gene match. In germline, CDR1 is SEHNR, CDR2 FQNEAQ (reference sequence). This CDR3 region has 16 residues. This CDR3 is CATSTPEGAQMKGYTF. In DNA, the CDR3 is TGTGCCACCTCAACCCCGGAGGGGGCCCAAATGAAGGGCTACACCTTC. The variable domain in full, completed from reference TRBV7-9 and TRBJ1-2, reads DTGVSQNPRHKITKRGQNVTFRCDPISEHNRLYWYRQTLGQGPEFLTYFQNEAQLEKSRLLSDRFSAERPKGSFSTLEIQRTEQGDSAMYLCATSTPEGAQMKGYTFGSGTRLTVV.

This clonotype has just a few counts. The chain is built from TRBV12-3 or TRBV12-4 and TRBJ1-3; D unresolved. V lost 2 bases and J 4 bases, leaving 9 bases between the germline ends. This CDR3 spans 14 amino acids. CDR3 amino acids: CASSLIVRGNTIYF. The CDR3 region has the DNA TGTGCCAGCAGTTTAATAGTGAGAGGAAACACCATATATTTT.

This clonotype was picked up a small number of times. CDR3 DNA: TGTGCCAGCAGGCTTGAGAGCTCCTATAATTCACCCCTCCACTTT. Translated, it gives CASRLESSYNSPLHF. V is TRBV27 and J is TRBJ1-6; D is unresolved. Looked up from germline, CDR1 is MNHEY and CDR2 is SMNVEV (reference sequence). V dropped 6 bases and J dropped 0 bases, with 9 bases sitting between them. This CDR3 is 15 amino acids long.